This TCR beta chain derives from a study of T cells expressing NK-cell markers. Study findings and constraints: Once again these clonotypes came out on top in the CD3+CD56-NKG2C+ fraction of several donors.

In the case of this clonotype: Its antigen remains unidentified.

This CDR3 spans 14 amino acids. Germline CDR1 SQVTM, CDR2 ANQGSEA. TCRdb derives one entry per CDR3 protein from the 5' RACE reads, leaving out DNA. The repertoire shows 350,000 to 400,000 distinct CDR3 sequences; the top ten hold approximately 12%. The sequence was collected from a woman between 50 and 59 years old in good health. The sequenced sample was blood T cells: a sorted CD56 or NKG2C T cell subset, CD4+ or CD8+ T cells, or bulk PBMC T cells (not recorded which). This chain connects TRBV29-1 to TRBJ2-3; TCRdb picks TRBD2, but there is no DNA to check that call. The CDR3 loop is CSVVEGGPTDTQYF.